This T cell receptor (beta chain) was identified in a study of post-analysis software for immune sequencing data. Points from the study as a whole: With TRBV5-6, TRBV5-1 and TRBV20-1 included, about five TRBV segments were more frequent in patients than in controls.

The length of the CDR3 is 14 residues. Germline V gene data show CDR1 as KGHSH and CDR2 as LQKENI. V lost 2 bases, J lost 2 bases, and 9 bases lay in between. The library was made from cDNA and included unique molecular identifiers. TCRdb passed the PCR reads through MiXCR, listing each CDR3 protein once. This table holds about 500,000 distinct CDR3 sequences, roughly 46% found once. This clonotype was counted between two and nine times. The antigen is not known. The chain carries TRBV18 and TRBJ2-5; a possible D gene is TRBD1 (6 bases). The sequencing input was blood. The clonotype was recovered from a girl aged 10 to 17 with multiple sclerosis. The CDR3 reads CASSPTTGQETQYF. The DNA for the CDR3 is TGTGCCAGCTCACCAACGACAGGTCAAGAGACCCAGTACTTC.